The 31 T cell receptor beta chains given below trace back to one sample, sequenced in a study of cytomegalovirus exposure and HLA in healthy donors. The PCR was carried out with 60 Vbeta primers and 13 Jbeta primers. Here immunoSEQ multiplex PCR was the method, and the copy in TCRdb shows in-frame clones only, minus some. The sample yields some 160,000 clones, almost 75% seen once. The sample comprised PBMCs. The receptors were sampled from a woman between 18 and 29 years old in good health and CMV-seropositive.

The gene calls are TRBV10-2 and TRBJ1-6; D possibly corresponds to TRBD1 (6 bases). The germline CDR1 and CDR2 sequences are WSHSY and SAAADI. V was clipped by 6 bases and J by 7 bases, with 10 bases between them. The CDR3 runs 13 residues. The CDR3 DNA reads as TGCGCCAGCAGCGGACAGCAAAATTCACCCCTCCACTTT. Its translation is CASSGQQNSPLHF.

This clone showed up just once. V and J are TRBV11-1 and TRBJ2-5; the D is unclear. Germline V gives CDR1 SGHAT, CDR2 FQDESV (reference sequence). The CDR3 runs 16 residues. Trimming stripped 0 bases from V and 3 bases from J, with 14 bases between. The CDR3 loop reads CASSLAFSNRKETQYF. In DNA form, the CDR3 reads TGTGCCAGCAGCTTAGCATTTAGTAACAGAAAAGAGACCCAGTACTTC.

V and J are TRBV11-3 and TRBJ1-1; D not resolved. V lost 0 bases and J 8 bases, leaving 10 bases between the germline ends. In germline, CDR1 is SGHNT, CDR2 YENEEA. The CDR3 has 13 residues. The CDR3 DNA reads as TGTGCCAGCAGCTTAGATCCAGGTCAGGAAGCTTTCTTT. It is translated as CASSLDPGQEAFF.

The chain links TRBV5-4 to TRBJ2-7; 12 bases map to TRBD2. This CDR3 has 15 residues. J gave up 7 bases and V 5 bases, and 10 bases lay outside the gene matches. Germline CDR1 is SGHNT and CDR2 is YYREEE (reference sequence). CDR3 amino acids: CASSPLAGGPGEQYF. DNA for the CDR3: TGTGCCAGCAGTCCCCTAGCGGGGGGGCCGGGGGAGCAGTACTTC. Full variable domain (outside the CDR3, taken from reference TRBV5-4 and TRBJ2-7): ETGVTQSPTHLIKTRGQQVTLRCSSQSGHNTVSWYQQALGQGPQFIFQYYREEENGRGNFPPRFSGLQFPNYSSELNVNALELDDSALYLCASSPLAGGPGEQYFGPGTRLTVT.

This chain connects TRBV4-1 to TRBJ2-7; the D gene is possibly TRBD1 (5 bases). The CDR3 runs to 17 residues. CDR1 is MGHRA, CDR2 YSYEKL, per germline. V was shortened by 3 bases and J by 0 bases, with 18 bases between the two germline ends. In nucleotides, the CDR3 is TGCGCCAGCAGCCAGGCAACAGGTCTCCAAAGCTCCTACGAGCAGTACTTC. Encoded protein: CASSQATGLQSSYEQYF.

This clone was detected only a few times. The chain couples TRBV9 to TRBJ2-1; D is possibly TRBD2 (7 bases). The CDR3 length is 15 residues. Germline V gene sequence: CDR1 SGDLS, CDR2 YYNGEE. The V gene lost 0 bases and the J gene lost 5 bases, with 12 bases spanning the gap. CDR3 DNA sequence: TGTGCCAGCAGCGTAGAATGGGGGGGCCACAATGAGCAGTTCTTC. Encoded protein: CASSVEWGGHNEQFF.

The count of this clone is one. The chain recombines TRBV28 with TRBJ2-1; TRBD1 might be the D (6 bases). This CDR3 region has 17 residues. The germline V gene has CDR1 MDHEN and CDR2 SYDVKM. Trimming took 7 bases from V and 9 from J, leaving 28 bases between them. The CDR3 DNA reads TGTGCCAGCAACGCCCTCGTGGGGACAAAGTTCTTATCTGAGCAGTTCTTC. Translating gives CASNALVGTKFLSEQFF.

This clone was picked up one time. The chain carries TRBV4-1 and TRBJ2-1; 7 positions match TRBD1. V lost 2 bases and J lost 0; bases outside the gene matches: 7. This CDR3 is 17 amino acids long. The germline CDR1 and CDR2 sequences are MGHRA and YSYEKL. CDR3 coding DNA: TGCGCCAGCAGCCAAACACCGGGACAGAGCTCCTACAATGAGCAGTTCTTC. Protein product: CASSQTPGQSSYNEQFF.

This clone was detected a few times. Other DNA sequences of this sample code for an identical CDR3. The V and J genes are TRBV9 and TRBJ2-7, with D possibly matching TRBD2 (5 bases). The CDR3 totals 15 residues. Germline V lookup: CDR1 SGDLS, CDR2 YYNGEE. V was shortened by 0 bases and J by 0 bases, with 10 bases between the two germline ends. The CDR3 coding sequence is TGTGCCAGCAGCGTAGGGCGGGCGAGCTCCTACGAGCAGTACTTC. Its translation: CASSVGRASSYEQYF. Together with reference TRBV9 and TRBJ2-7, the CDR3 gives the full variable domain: DSGVTQTPKHLITATGQRVTLRCSPRSGDLSVYWYQQSLDQGLQFLIQYYNGEERAKGNILERFSAQQFPDLHSELNLSSLELGDSALYFCASSVGRASSYEQYFGPGTRLTVT.

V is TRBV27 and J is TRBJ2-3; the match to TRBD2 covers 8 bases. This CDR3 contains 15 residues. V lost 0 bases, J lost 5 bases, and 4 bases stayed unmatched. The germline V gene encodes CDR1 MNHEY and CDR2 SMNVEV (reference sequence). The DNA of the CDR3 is TGTGCCAGCAGTTTATCACGGGGGGGTCTAGATACGCAGTATTTT. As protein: CASSLSRGGLDTQYF.

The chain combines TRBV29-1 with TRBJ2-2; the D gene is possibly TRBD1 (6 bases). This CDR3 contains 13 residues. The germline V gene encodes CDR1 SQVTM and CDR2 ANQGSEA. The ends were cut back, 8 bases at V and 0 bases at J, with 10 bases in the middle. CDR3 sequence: CSSTGSNTGELFF. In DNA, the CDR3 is TGCAGCTCCACAGGGTCGAACACCGGGGAGCTGTTTTTT.

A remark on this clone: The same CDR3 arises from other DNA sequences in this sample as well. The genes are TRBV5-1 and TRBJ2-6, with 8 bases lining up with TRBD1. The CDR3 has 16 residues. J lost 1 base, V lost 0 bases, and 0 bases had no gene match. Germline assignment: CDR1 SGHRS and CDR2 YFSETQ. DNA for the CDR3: TGCGCCAGCAGCTTGGGACAGGGGTCTGGGGCCAACGTCCTGACTTTC. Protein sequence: CASSLGQGSGANVLTF.

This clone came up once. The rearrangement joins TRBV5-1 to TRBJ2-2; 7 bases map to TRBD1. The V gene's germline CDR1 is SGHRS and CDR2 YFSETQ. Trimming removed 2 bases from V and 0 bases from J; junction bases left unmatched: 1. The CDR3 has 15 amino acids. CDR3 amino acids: CASSFGTANTGELFF. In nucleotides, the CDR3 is TGCGCCAGCAGCTTTGGGACAGCGAACACCGGGGAGCTGTTTTTT. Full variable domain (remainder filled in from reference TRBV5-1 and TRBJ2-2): KAGVTQTPRYLIKTRGQQVTLSCSPISGHRSVSWYQQTPGQGLQFLFEYFSETQRNKGNFPGRFSGRQFSNSRSEMNVSTLELGDSALYLCASSFGTANTGELFFGEGSRLTVL.

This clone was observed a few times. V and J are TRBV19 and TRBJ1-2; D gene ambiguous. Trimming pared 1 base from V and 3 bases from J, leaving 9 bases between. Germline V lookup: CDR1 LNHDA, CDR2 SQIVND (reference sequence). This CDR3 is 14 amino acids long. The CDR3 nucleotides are TGTGCCAGTAGTATAGGGCAGGTCTACTATGGCTACACCTTC. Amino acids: CASSIGQVYYGYTF.

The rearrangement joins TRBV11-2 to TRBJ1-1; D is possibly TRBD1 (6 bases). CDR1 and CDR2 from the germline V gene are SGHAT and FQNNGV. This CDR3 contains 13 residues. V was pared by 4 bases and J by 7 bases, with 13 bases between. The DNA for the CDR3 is TGTGCCAGCAGCTCCTACAGGGCCGGTGAAGCTTTCTTT. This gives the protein CASSSYRAGEAFF.

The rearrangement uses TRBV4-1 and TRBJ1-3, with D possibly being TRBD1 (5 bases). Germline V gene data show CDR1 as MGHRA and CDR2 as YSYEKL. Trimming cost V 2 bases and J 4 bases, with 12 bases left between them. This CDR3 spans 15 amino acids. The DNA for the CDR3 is TGCGCCAGCAGCCAACCAGGGACTCAAGGAAACACCATATATTTT. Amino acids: CASSQPGTQGNTIYF.

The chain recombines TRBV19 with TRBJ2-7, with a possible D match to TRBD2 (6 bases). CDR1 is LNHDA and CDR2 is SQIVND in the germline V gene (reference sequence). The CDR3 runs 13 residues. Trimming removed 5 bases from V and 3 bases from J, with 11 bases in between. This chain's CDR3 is CASSEGLIYEQYF. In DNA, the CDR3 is TGTGCCAGTAGTGAGGGACTGATCTACGAGCAGTACTTC.

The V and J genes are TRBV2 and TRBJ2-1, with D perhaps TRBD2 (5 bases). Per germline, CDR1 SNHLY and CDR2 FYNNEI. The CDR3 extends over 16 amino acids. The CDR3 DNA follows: TGTGCAAGCTCGCTGGGCGGGCACAGCTCCTACAATGAGCAGTTCTTC. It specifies CASSLGGHSSYNEQFF.

The CDR3 region has the DNA TGTGCTAGTGGCCCCGGGGGGGGCCAAGAGACCCAGTACTTC. It codes for CASGPGGGQETQYF. This chain connects TRBV12-5 to TRBJ2-5, with TRBD2 identical over 8 bases. The V gene end was trimmed by 6 bases and the J gene end by 1 base; junction bases not matched to a gene: 4. The CDR3 length is 14 residues. Per the germline V gene, CDR1 is LGHNT and CDR2 is FRNRAP.

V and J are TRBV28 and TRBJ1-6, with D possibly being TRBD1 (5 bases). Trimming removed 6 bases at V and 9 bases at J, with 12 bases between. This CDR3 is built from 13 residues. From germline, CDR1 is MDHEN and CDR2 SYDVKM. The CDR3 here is CASSMDNVSPLHF. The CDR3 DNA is TGTGCCAGCAGCATGGACAATGTTTCACCCCTCCACTTT.

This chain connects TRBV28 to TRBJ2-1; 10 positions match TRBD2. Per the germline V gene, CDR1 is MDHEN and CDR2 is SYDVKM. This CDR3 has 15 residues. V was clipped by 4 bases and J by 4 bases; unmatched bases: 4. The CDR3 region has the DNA TGTGCCAGCAGTTCCCGGACTAGCGGTTACAATGAGCAGTTCTTC. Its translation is CASSSRTSGYNEQFF.

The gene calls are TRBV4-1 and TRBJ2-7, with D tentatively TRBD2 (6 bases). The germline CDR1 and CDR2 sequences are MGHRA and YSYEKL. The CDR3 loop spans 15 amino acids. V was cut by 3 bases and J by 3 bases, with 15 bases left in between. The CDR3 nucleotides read TGCGCCAGCAGCCACTCTCAGGACGGGGGCTACGAGCAGTACTTC. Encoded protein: CASSHSQDGGYEQYF.

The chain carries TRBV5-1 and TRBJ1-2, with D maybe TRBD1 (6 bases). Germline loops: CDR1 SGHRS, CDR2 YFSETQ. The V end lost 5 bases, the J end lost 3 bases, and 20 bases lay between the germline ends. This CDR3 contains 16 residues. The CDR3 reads CASSAPTGGWDYGYTF. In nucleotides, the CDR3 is TGCGCCAGCAGTGCCCCAACGGGGGGCTGGGACTATGGCTACACCTTC.

As DNA, the CDR3 is TGTGCCAGCAGTCCTACACGGGGGACTGAAGCTTTCTTT. Translating it yields CASSPTRGTEAFF. This chain joins TRBV6-6 and TRBJ1-1; D possibly corresponds to TRBD1 (5 bases). The ends were cut back, 5 bases at V and 5 bases at J, with 12 bases in the middle. This CDR3 is 13 amino acids long. Germline V lookup: CDR1 MNHNY, CDR2 SVGAGI (reference sequence).

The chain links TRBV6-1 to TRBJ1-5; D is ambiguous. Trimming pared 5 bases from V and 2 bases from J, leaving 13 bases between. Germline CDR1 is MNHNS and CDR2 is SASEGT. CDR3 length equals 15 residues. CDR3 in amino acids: CASSPDGDRNQPQHF. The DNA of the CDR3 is TGTGCCAGCAGTCCAGACGGAGATCGCAATCAGCCCCAGCATTTT.

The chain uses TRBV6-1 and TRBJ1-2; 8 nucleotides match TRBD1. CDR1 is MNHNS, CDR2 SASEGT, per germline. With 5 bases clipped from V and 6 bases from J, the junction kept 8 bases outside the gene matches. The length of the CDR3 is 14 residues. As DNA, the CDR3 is TGTGCCAGCAGTACGCCGACAGGGGCGAATGGCTACACCTTC. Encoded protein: CASSTPTGANGYTF.

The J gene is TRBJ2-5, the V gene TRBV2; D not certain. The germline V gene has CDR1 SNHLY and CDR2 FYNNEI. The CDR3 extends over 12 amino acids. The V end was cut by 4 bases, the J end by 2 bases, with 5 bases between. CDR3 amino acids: CASSGQQETQYF. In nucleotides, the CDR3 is TGTGCCAGCAGTGGGCAGCAAGAGACCCAGTACTTC.

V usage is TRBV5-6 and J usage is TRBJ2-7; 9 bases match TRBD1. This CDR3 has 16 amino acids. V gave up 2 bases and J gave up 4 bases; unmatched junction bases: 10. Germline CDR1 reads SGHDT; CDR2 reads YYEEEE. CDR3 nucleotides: TGTGCCAGCAGCTTCACCGGGACAGGGTTTAGGTACGAGCAGTACTTC. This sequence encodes CASSFTGTGFRYEQYF.

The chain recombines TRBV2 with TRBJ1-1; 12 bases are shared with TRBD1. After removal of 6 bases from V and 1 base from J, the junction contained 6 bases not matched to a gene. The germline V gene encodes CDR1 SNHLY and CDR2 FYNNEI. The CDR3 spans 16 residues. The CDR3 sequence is CASSGTGGAGNTEAFF. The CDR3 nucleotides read TGTGCCAGCAGCGGGACAGGGGGCGCAGGGAACACTGAAGCTTTCTTT.

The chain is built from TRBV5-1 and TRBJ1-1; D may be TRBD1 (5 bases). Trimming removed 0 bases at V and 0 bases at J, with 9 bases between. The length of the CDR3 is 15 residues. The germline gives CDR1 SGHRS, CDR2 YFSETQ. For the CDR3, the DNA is TGCGCCAGCAGCTTGGAAGCAGGGTTGAACACTGAAGCTTTCTTT. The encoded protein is CASSLEAGLNTEAFF.

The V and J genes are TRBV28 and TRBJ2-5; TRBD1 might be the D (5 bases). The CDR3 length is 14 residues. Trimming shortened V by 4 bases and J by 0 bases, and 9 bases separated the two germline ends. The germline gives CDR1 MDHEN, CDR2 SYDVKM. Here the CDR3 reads CASSSTAYQETQYF. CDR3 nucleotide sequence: TGTGCCAGCAGTTCGACAGCGTACCAAGAGACCCAGTACTTC.